The 6 T cell receptor beta chains presented below share a single source sample, sequenced in a study of blood T cell repertoires in COVID-19. The repertoire was sequenced with immunoSEQ multiplex PCR; TCRdb's copy has only in-frame clones and lacks some. The sample holds about 240,000 clones, 86% seen once. Source material: peripheral blood. These receptors all come from an elderly man with acute or convalescent COVID-19.

This clone was recorded once. V gene TRBV19 combines with J gene TRBJ2-1; D is uncertain. Trimming cost V 4 bases and J 3 bases, with 7 bases left between them. The CDR3 sequence is 13 residues long. Germline V gene lookup returns CDR1 LNHDA and CDR2 SQIVND (reference sequence). The CDR3 DNA reads TGTGCCAGTAGTACCGCCAGCTACAATGAGCAGTTCTTC. It specifies CASSTASYNEQFF. The variable domain in full, completed from reference TRBV19 and TRBJ2-1, reads DGGITQSPKYLFRKEGQNVTLSCEQNLNHDAMYWYRQDPGQGLRLIYYSQIVNDFQKGDIAEGYSVSREKKESFPLTVTSAQKNPTAFYLCASSTASYNEQFFGPGTRLTVL.

As regards this clone: Relative to the germline gene, one junction end is altered; a read error may explain this. The chain combines TRBV18 with TRBJ1-1, with D perhaps matching TRBD1 (5 bases). Germline V lookup: CDR1 KGHSH, CDR2 LQKENI. There are 14 residues in the CDR3. The CDR3 DNA sequence: TGTGCCGGCTCACCCGGGGGGGGGAACACTGAAGCTTTCTTT. Amino acid sequence: CAGSPGGGNTEAFF.

The chain links TRBV5-8 to TRBJ2-5; D is perhaps TRBD1 (5 bases). CDR3 length: 15 residues. Trimming stripped 1 base from V and 4 bases from J, with 14 bases between. Looked up from germline, CDR1 is SGHTS and CDR2 is YDEGEE. The chain's CDR3 is CASSLSLTDRETQYF. In DNA form, the CDR3 reads TGTGCCAGCAGCTTGTCGTTGACAGATCGAGAGACCCAGTACTTC.

This chain connects TRBV15 to TRBJ2-3; 8 bases align to TRBD2. The germline CDR1 and CDR2 sequences are LNHNV and YYDKDF (reference sequence). Trimming at V came to 8 bases and at J to 2 bases, leaving 6 bases not matched to a gene. The CDR3 consists of 14 residues. The CDR3 nucleotides read TGTGCCACCGGGACGCGGGGGGACACAGATACGCAGTATTTT. Translation: CATGTRGDTDTQYF.

This rearrangement joins TRBV7-2 to TRBJ1-5; perhaps TRBD1 as D (6 bases). Trimming pared 5 bases from V and 5 bases from J, leaving 16 bases between. The germline V gene encodes CDR1 SGHTA and CDR2 FQGNSA. CDR3 length: 15 amino acids. The CDR3: CASSPRGRGDQPQHF. In DNA, the CDR3 is TGTGCCAGCAGCCCCCGGGGGAGGGGGGATCAGCCCCAGCATTTT.

This sequence joins TRBV27 and TRBJ2-3, with D possibly matching TRBD1 (6 bases). The CDR3 runs to 14 residues. V was trimmed by 5 bases and J by 5 bases, leaving 14 bases between them. CDR1 and CDR2 from the germline V gene are MNHEY and SMNVEV (reference sequence). The CDR3 protein is CASSRTAWEDTQYF. CDR3 sequence (DNA): TGTGCCAGCAGTAGGACAGCTTGGGAAGATACGCAGTATTTT.